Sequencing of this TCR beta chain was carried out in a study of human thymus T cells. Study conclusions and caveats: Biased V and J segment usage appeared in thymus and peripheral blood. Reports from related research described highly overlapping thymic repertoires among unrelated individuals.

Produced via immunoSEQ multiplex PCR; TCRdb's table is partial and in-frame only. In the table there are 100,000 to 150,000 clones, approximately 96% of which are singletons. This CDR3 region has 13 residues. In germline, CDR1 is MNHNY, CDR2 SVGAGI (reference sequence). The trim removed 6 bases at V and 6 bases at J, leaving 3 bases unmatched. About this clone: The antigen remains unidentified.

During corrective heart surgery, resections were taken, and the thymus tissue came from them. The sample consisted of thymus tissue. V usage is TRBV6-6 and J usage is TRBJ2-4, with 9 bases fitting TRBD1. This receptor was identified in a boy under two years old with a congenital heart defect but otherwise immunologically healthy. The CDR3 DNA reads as TGTGCCAGCAGGGGGGACAGGGTAAACATTCAGTACTTC. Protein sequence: CASRGDRVNIQYF.